Following are 24 T cell receptor beta chains from one sample sequenced in a study of T cells in Graves' hyperthyroidism and ophthalmopathy. RNA transcripts provided the source from which TCR beta CDR3 regions were amplified. The primer set for the first-round RT-PCR of the TCR CDR3 was HTBI. MiXCR was run by TCRdb on the multiplex PCR reads, yielding one entry per CDR3 protein. The sample consists of approximately 600,000 distinct CDR3 sequences, over 12% of them appearing once. The sequenced sample was blood. These receptors came from a woman younger than 35 with Graves' ophthalmopathy.

This clonotype was observed many times. The CDR3 sequence: CASSFGPDRPRVFEQYF. In nucleotides, the CDR3 is TGTGCCAGCAGTTTCGGCCCGGATCGTCCTCGAGTATTCGAGCAGTACTTC. The chain carries TRBV27 and TRBJ2-7; D gene ambiguous. V shed 3 bases and J shed 6 bases, with 24 bases lying between them. Germline CDR1 reads MNHEY; CDR2 reads SMNVEV (reference sequence). The CDR3 covers 17 residues.

The rearrangement joins TRBV11-1 to TRBJ2-5; TRBD2 agrees at 13 bases. From germline, CDR1 is SGHAT and CDR2 FQDESV (reference sequence). The V and J ends lost 5 bases and 2 bases, in that order; junction bases with no gene match: 8. CDR3 length: 17 amino acids. For the CDR3, the DNA is TGTGCCAGCAGCCGGGGACTAGCGGGGAAGGGGCAAGAGACCCAGTACTTC. Translated, it gives CASSRGLAGKGQETQYF.

The rearrangement uses TRBV11-2 and TRBJ2-6; the match to TRBD2 covers 7 bases. The CDR3 has 16 residues. Germline trimming cut 1 base from V and 2 bases from J; bases unmatched to any gene: 2. Germline CDR1 SGHAT, CDR2 FQNNGV. CDR3 in amino acids: CASSLGGGPGANVLTF. The CDR3 DNA sequence: TGTGCCAGCAGCTTAGGGGGGGGTCCTGGGGCCAACGTCCTGACTTTC.

This clonotype has only a few counts. The rearrangement joins TRBV9 to TRBJ2-7, with TRBD1 matching 8 bases. This CDR3 is 14 amino acids long. Per the germline V gene, CDR1 is SGDLS and CDR2 is YYNGEE. J gave up 0 bases and V 6 bases, and 5 bases lay outside the gene matches. Here the CDR3 DNA reads TGTGCCAGCAAGGGACAGGCGAACTCCTACGAGCAGTACTTC. This codes for CASKGQANSYEQYF.

This clonotype showed up many times. The chain carries TRBV28 and TRBJ2-7, with 8 bases aligning to TRBD1. Unmatched junction bases numbered 10, after V lost 6 bases and J lost 6 bases. This CDR3 is 14 amino acids long. The germline gives CDR1 MDHEN, CDR2 SYDVKM. CDR3 sequence (DNA): TGTGCCAGCAGAATAATCAGGGGGCACGGCGAGCAGTACTTC. Protein product: CASRIIRGHGEQYF.

This clonotype showed up many times. CDR3 region: CASSPRKTGTLAYGYTF. The DNA of the CDR3 is TGTGCCAGTAGTCCGCGGAAGACAGGCACTTTGGCCTATGGCTACACCTTC. The J gene is TRBJ1-2, the V gene TRBV19; possible D gene TRBD1, 6 bases. Germline V CDR1 and CDR2: LNHDA, SQIVND (reference sequence). The CDR3 is 17 residues long. V lost 5 bases and J lost 4, with 23 bases in between.

This clonotype was picked up a small number of times. The chain is built from TRBV19 and TRBJ2-3; D might be TRBD2 (5 bases). The germline V gene has CDR1 LNHDA and CDR2 SQIVND (reference sequence). The ends were cut back, 5 bases at V and 2 bases at J, with 14 bases in the middle. The CDR3 loop spans 15 amino acids. The CDR3 bases are TGTGCCAGTAGTCCCCGGACTTCTTACACAGATACGCAGTATTTT. Its protein product is CASSPRTSYTDTQYF.

This clonotype was observed at least ten times. The rearrangement links TRBV12-3 or TRBV12-4 to TRBJ2-1; 8 bases line up with TRBD2. V gave up 8 bases and J gave up 2 bases; unmatched junction bases: 26. The CDR3 is made up of 21 amino acids. The CDR3, as DNA: TGTGCCAGCTTTGGGGACCGGGCAGGGGCACCGGGACTAGTCGCCTACAATGAGCAGTTCTTC. As protein: CASFGDRAGAPGLVAYNEQFF.

This clonotype was seen a single time. A read error may explain this, as a much larger clone is one base away. This chain joins TRBV30 and TRBJ2-7, with 13 bases fitting TRBD2. CDR1 is GTSNPN and CDR2 is SVGIG in the germline V gene (reference sequence). This CDR3 comprises 14 residues. Germline trimming cut 2 bases from V and 9 bases from J; bases unmatched to any gene: 7. As DNA, the CDR3 is TGTGCCTGGAGTAGACTAGCGGGAGGAGTTTTGCAGTACTTC. Translated: CAWSRLAGGVLQYF.

This clonotype came up many times. The chain combines TRBV28 with TRBJ1-1, with 9 bases that match TRBD1. V dropped 3 bases and J dropped 7; count of bases not matched to a gene: 12. CDR3 length equals 16 residues. The germline CDR1 and CDR2 sequences are MDHEN and SYDVKM. The CDR3 DNA sequence: TGTGCCAGCAGTTTCGTGGTTTTAGGACAGGGGAATGAAGCTTTCTTT. It yields the protein CASSFVVLGQGNEAFF.

This clonotype was seen ten or more times. The CDR3 loop reads CASSPGTRITEAFF. The CDR3 DNA follows: TGTGCCAGCAGCCCCGGCACCCGAATCACTGAAGCTTTCTTT. This chain joins TRBV7-2 and TRBJ1-1; D call uncertain. Germline CDR1 and CDR2: SGHTA and FQGNSA. The CDR3 contains 14 residues. V was cut by 5 bases and J by 4 bases, with 14 bases left in between.

This clonotype was counted ten times or more. The chain has TRBV11-1 and TRBJ2-7; no clear D gene. Per germline, CDR1 SGHAT and CDR2 FQDESV (reference sequence). The length of the CDR3 is 13 residues. Trimming stripped 3 bases from V and 6 bases from J, with 12 bases between. Here the CDR3 DNA reads TGTGCCAGCAGCTTGGGCAGGTTAGGCGAGCAGTACTTC. Translated: CASSLGRLGEQYF.

Only a few counts were recorded for this clonotype. The chain links TRBV30 to TRBJ1-5; the D is unclear. Germline values: CDR1 GTSNPN, CDR2 SVGIG (reference sequence). The CDR3 is 12 residues long. V was trimmed by 3 bases and J by 6 bases, leaving 9 bases between them. This chain's CDR3 is CAWRDPPQPQHF. For the CDR3, the DNA is TGTGCCTGGAGGGATCCCCCTCAGCCCCAGCATTTT.

This clonotype was found many times. J is TRBJ2-6 and V is TRBV27; D might be TRBD1 or TRBD2, each matching 5 bases. The germline V and J ends were trimmed by 4 bases and 0 bases, with 7 bases remaining between them. The CDR3 extends over 15 amino acids. The germline V gene has CDR1 MNHEY and CDR2 SMNVEV (reference sequence). CDR3 protein: CASSSGTSGANVLTF. In DNA, the CDR3 is TGTGCCAGCAGTTCGGGGACCTCTGGGGCCAACGTCCTGACTTTC.

This chain uses TRBV12-3 or TRBV12-4 with TRBJ1-2; 8 nucleotides match TRBD1. The CDR3 loop spans 14 amino acids. V was pared by 10 bases and J by 7 bases, with 14 bases of the junction left unmatched. CDR3 DNA sequence: TGTGCCATCGACTCCAGGGGGCGGGGAAGTGGCTACACCTTC. It specifies CAIDSRGRGSGYTF.

This clonotype was counted ten times or more. J is TRBJ1-1 and V is TRBV6-1; 8 bases map to TRBD1. CDR1 and CDR2 from the germline V gene are MNHNS and SASEGT. V was clipped by 6 bases and J by 4 bases; unmatched bases: 7. The CDR3 spans 14 residues. CDR3 region: CASSDLGQGTEAFF. The CDR3 coding sequence is TGTGCCAGCAGCGACCTCGGACAGGGCACTGAAGCTTTCTTT.

This clonotype was recorded many times. The chain is built from TRBV28 and TRBJ2-3; 7 positions agree with TRBD1. This CDR3 region has 13 residues. Germline V gene sequence: CDR1 MDHEN, CDR2 SYDVKM. After removal of 10 bases from V and 2 bases from J, the junction contained 6 bases not matched to a gene. The DNA for the CDR3 is TGTGCCACCAGGGACAGCTACACAGATACGCAGTATTTT. Translating gives CATRDSYTDTQYF.

This clonotype was detected many times. The V call is TRBV30, the J call TRBJ2-1; TRBD2 matches at 7 bases. CDR1 is GTSNPN and CDR2 is SVGIG in the germline V gene (reference sequence). Trimming removed 3 bases from V and 8 bases from J; junction bases left unmatched: 7. The length of the CDR3 is 13 residues. CDR3 coding DNA: TGTGCCTGGAGCGGACTAGTGGATGATGAGCAGTTCTTC. Its translation is CAWSGLVDDEQFF.

The CDR3 DNA reads TGTGCCAGCAGTTTCTCGGGACTAGCGGGAGTGGGTGAGCAGTACTTC. It encodes CASSFSGLAGVGEQYF. V usage is TRBV6-2 or TRBV6-3 and J usage is TRBJ2-7, with 14 bases identical to TRBD2. V dropped 4 bases and J dropped 7; count of bases not matched to a gene: 9. This CDR3 has 16 residues. Germline values: CDR1 MNHEY, CDR2 SVGEGT.

This clonotype is a singleton in its sample. The chain carries TRBV7-9 and TRBJ2-7; 10 bases map to TRBD1. CDR3 length: 15 residues. CDR1 and CDR2 (germline): SEHNR, FQNEAQ (reference sequence). With V trimmed by 5 bases and J by 2 bases, 6 bases remained unmatched. The CDR3 is CASSNSDRGAYEQYF. Here the CDR3 DNA reads TGTGCCAGCAGCAACTCGGACAGGGGGGCCTACGAGCAGTACTTC.

This clonotype was seen at least ten times. The chain joins TRBV7-9 to TRBJ2-2; 11 nucleotides line up with TRBD2. This CDR3 has 21 amino acids. The V segment lost 5 bases and the J segment 6 bases; nucleotides outside the gene matches: 23. CDR1 is SEHNR and CDR2 is FQNEAQ in the germline V gene (reference sequence). The CDR3 loop is CASSLIQAASGRKRRAGELFF. DNA for the CDR3: TGTGCCAGCAGCCTTATTCAAGCCGCTAGCGGGAGGAAGAGGAGGGCCGGGGAGCTGTTTTTT. Supplemented by reference TRBV7-9 and TRBJ2-2, the full variable domain reads DTGVSQNPRHKITKRGQNVTFRCDPISEHNRLYWYRQTLGQGPEFLTYFQNEAQLEKSRLLSDRFSAERPKGSFSTLEIQRTEQGDSAMYLCASSLIQAASGRKRRAGELFFGEGSRLTVL.

This clonotype was seen ten or more times. V and J are TRBV29-1 and TRBJ2-5; the D is unclear. Germline loops: CDR1 SQVTM, CDR2 ANQGSEA. The germline V and J ends were trimmed by 4 bases and 9 bases, with 12 bases remaining between them. The CDR3 is 11 residues long. The CDR3 here is CSVVLNPAQYF. CDR3 DNA sequence: TGCAGCGTTGTTCTAAACCCAGCCCAGTACTTC.

As to this clonotype: A read error is possible here, since a much larger clone lies one base away. The V gene is TRBV12-3 or TRBV12-4, the J gene TRBJ2-6; 10 bases fit TRBD1. With V trimmed by 5 bases and J by 0 bases, 4 bases remained unmatched. CDR3 length: 17 residues. CDR3 loop: CASSPRTGGSGANVLTF. Written as DNA, the CDR3 is TGTGCCAGCAGTCCTCGGACAGGGGGCTCTGGGGCCAACGTCCTGACTTTC.

This clonotype came up many times. The chain combines TRBV20-1 with TRBJ1-1; the match to TRBD1 covers 9 bases. In germline, CDR1 is DFQATT, CDR2 SNEGSKA (reference sequence). The CDR3 runs to 16 residues. Losses at the gene ends were 0 bases for V and 4 bases for J; bases not matched to a gene: 9. The CDR3 bases are TGCAGTGCTAGAGAAAGGGACAGGGAACGCGGCACTGAAGCTTTCTTT. This codes for CSARERDRERGTEAFF.